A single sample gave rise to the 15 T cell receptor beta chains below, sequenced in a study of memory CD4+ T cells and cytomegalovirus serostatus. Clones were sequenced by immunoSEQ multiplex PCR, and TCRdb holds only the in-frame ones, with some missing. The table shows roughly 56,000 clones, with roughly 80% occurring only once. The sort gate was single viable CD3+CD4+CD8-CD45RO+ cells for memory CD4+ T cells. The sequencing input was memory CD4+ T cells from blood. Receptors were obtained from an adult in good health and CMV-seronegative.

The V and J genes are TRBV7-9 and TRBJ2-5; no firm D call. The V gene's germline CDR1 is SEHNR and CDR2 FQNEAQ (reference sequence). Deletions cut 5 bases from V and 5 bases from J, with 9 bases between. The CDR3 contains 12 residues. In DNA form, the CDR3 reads TGTGCCAGCAGCCGGACGAGGGAGACCCAGTACTTC. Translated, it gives CASSRTRETQYF. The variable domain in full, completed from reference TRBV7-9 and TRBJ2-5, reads DTGVSQNPRHKITKRGQNVTFRCDPISEHNRLYWYRQTLGQGPEFLTYFQNEAQLEKSRLLSDRFSAERPKGSFSTLEIQRTEQGDSAMYLCASSRTRETQYFGPGTRLLVL.

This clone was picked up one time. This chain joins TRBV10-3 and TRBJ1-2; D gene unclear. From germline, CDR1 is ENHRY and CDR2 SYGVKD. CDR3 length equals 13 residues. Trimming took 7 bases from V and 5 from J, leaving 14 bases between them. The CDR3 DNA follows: TGTGCCATCACCCCGGACGGGGATTATGGCTACACCTTC. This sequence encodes CAITPDGDYGYTF.

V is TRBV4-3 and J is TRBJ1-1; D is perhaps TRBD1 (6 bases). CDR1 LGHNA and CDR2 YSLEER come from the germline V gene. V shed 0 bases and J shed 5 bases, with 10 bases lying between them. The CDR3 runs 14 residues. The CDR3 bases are TGCGCCAGCAGCCAAGACTGGGGGGCAACTGAAGCTTTCTTT. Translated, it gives CASSQDWGATEAFF.

The CDR3 here is CASSPKRGGDVSTDTQYF. CDR3 sequence (DNA): TGTGCCAGCAGTCCAAAGCGGGGGGGCGATGTGAGCACAGATACGCAGTATTTT. The chain carries TRBV2 and TRBJ2-3; the match to TRBD2 covers 10 bases. V lost 5 bases, J lost 0 bases, and 11 bases stayed unmatched. Germline V gives CDR1 SNHLY, CDR2 FYNNEI. This CDR3 contains 18 residues.

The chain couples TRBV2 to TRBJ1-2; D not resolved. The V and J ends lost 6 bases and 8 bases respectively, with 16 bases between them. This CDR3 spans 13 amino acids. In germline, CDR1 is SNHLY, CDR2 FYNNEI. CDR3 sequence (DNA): TGTGCCAGCAGCCTCGACTTAACTAGCGGCTACACCTTC. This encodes CASSLDLTSGYTF.

The CDR3 bases are TGTGCCAGCAGTCAATTGGGGTGGGGGGGCACTGAAGCTTTCTTT. It translates to CASSQLGWGGTEAFF. V and J are TRBV5-4 and TRBJ1-1; D perhaps matches TRBD1 (5 bases). Germline-derived CDR1 and CDR2 are SGHNT and YYREEE (reference sequence). The CDR3 sequence is 15 residues long. V was clipped by 5 bases and J by 4 bases, with 18 bases between them.

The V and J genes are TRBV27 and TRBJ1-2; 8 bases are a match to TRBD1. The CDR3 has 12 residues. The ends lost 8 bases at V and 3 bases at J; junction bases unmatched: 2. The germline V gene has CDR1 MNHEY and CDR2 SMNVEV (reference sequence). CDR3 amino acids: CASSDRDYGYTF. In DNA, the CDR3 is TGTGCCAGCTCGGACAGGGACTATGGCTACACCTTC.

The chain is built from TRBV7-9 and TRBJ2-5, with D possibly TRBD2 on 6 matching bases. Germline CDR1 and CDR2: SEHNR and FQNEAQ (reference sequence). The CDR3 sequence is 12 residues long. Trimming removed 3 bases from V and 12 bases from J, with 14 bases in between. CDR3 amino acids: CASSFEAGLEYF. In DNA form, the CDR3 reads TGTGCCAGCAGCTTCGAAGCGGGCTTAGAGTACTTC.

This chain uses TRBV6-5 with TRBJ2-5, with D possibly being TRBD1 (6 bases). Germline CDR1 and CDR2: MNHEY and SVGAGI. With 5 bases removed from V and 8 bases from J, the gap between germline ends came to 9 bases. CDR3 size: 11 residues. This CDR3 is CASSQQGTQYF. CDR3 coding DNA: TGTGCCAGCAGTCAACAGGGAACCCAGTACTTC.

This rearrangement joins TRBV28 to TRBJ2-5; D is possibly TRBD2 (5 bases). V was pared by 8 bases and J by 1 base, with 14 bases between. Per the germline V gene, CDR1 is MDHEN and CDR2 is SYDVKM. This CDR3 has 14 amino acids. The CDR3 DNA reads TGTGCCAGCTCGGAGACGGGGATCCAAGAGACCCAGTACTTC. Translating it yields CASSETGIQETQYF.

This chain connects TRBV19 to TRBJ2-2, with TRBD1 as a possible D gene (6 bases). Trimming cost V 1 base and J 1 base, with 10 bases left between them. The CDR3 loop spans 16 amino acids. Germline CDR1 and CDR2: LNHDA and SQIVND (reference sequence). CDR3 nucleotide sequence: TGTGCCAGTAGTATAGGGCAGGGGAAGAACACCGGGGAGCTGTTTTTT. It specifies CASSIGQGKNTGELFF.

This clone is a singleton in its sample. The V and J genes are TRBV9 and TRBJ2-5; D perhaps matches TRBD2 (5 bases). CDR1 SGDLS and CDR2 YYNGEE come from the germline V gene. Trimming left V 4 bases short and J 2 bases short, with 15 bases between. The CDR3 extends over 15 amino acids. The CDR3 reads CASSSRTLPQETQYF. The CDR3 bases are TGTGCCAGCAGCTCCAGGACTCTTCCTCAAGAGACCCAGTACTTC.

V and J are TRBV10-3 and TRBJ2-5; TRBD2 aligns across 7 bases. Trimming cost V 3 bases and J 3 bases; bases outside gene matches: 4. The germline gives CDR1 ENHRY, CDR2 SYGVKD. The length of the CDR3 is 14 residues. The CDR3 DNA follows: TGTGCCATCAGTGATACCCGGGGGGAAGAGACCCAGTACTTC. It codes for CAISDTRGEETQYF.

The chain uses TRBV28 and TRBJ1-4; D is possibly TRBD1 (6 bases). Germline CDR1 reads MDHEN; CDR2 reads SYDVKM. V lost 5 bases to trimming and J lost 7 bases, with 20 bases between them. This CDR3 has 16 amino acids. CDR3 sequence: CASSPGGGHTGEKLFF. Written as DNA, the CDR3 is TGTGCCAGCAGTCCCGGGGGGGGCCATACCGGTGAAAAACTGTTTTTT.

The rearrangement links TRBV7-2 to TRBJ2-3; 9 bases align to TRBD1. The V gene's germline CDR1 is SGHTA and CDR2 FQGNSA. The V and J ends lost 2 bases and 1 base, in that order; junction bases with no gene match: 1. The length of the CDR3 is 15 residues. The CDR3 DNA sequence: TGTGCCAGCAGCTTACGGACAGGGGGCACAGATACGCAGTATTTT. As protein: CASSLRTGGTDTQYF.